Listed below are T cell receptor beta chains from one sample, sequenced in a study of patients and donors after allogeneic stem cell transplantation. MiXCR, run by TCRdb on the RT-PCR reads, gives a single entry per CDR3 protein. The top ten clones hold around 6% of a sample with about a million distinct CDR3 sequences, under 20% of them seen once. The sample consisted of blood, either unsorted or a sorted T cell fraction (not recorded which). These receptors were taken from a human donor who was either an allogeneic HSCT recipient or a stem cell or donor lymphocyte infusion donor (not recorded which). It is not recorded whose cells these are; they may come from a transplant donor. The CDR3 runs from the conserved cysteine through the conserved F or W. The D gene is left open where the match is weak. Clone size appears in some rows only: once, few, many, or a class for an expanded clone.

j_gene,abundance,v_gene,d_gene,CDR3nt,CDR3aa
TRBJ2-7,-,TRBV9,TRBD2,TGTGCCAGCAGCGTAGATGGCGGGGGGTCCTACGAGCAGTACTTC,CASSVDGGGSYEQYF
TRBJ1-1,few,TRBV20-1,-,TGCAGTGCGCCCCTCCCAGGGAGAGGCGGGGCCGGCATGAACACTGAAGCTTTCTTT,CSAPLPGRGGAGMNTEAFF
TRBJ2-2,-,TRBV27,-,TGTGCCAGCAGGCTTAGCGGCGCGAACACCGGGGAGCTGTTTTTT,CASRLSGANTGELFF
TRBJ1-4,few,TRBV6-1,-,TGTGCCAGCACCGAGTACCACAGGGCCACCAGAGAAAAACTGTTTTTT,CASTEYHRATREKLFF
TRBJ2-1,-,TRBV15,-,TGTGCCACCAGCAGAGATGGGGGATCCGGGGGTGGTGAGCAGTTCTTC,CATSRDGGSGGGEQFF
TRBJ1-2,few,TRBV4-3,-,TGCGCCAGCAGCCAAGATACGGAAAGCTATGGCTACACCTTC,CASSQDTESYGYTF
TRBJ1-5,few,TRBV2,TRBD1,TGTGCCAGCAGGGGACAGATTAGCAATCAGCCCCAGCATTTT,CASRGQISNQPQHF
TRBJ2-1,few,TRBV5-6,-,TGTGCCAGCAGTTCCACGATTAACTACAATGAGCAGTTCTTC,CASSSTINYNEQFF
TRBJ2-1,-,TRBV7-8,TRBD2,TGTGCCAGCAGCTTAGTGGGACTAGCGACCAGCAATGAGCAGTTCTTC,CASSLVGLATSNEQFF
TRBJ1-1,few,TRBV27,-,TGTGCCAGCCCGGACCGCTACACTGAAGCTTTCTTT,CASPDRYTEAFF
TRBJ1-2,-,TRBV2,TRBD1,TGTGCCAGCAGAGGGGACAGGTCTAACTATGGCTACACCTTC,CASRGDRSNYGYTF
TRBJ2-2,few,TRBV5-1,TRBD1,TGCGCCAGCAGCTTCGGACAGGGGAACACCGGGGAGCTGTTTTTT,CASSFGQGNTGELFF
TRBJ1-1,few,TRBV10-3,-,TGTGCCATCAGTGCTACCACCACTGAAGCTTTCTTT,CAISATTTEAFF
TRBJ2-5,many,TRBV5-1,TRBD2,TGCGCCACCAGTAGCGGGGGGTTACAAGAGACCCAGTACTTC,CATSSGGLQETQYF
TRBJ2-2,few,TRBV7-6,-,TGTGCCAGCAAAGCCGGATTCAACACCGGGGAGCTGTTTTTT,CASKAGFNTGELFF
TRBJ1-2,-,TRBV5-1,TRBD1,TGCGCCAGCAGCTACCAGGGGGCAGGAGCGTATGGCTACACCTTC,CASSYQGAGAYGYTF
TRBJ2-7,-,TRBV11-2,TRBD1,TGTGCCAGCAGCAGACCGGGACAGGGCTTGCACGAGCAGTACTTC,CASSRPGQGLHEQYF
TRBJ2-5,few,TRBV12-3/TRBV12-4,-,TGTGCCAGCACCCCCGGGGCTGGAGAGACCCAGTACTTC,CASTPGAGETQYF
TRBJ2-1,many,TRBV12-3/TRBV12-4,-,TGTGCCAGCAGTTTAAGACTCACTTACAATGAGCAGTTCTTC,CASSLRLTYNEQFF
TRBJ1-1,few,TRBV12-3/TRBV12-4,-,TGTGCCAGCAGCTCAAACAGGAGGGGCAGCACTGAAGCTTTCTTT,CASSSNRRGSTEAFF
TRBJ2-1,-,TRBV5-6,-,TGTGCCAGCAGCCCCTTTTGGGCGGACGACGGCTCCTACAATGAGCAGTTCTTC,CASSPFWADDGSYNEQFF
TRBJ1-2,-,TRBV6-5,-,TGTGCCAGCAGTTATAGGGCAGTCGACTCTGGCTACACCTTC,CASSYRAVDSGYTF
TRBJ1-2,-,TRBV12-3/TRBV12-4,-,TGTGCCAGCAGTACCGCCAGGGCCGGCTATGGCTACACCTTC,CASSTARAGYGYTF
TRBJ2-1,-,TRBV14,TRBD2,TGTGCCAGCAGCCTCCGGACTAGCGGGGGGGCGGGGGAGCAGTTCTTC,CASSLRTSGGAGEQFF
TRBJ2-7,once,TRBV7-9,-,TGTGCCAGCAGCTTAGCTAGCAAGAGCTCCTACGAGCAGTACTTC,CASSLASKSSYEQYF
TRBJ1-1,-,TRBV10-3,-,TGTGCCACCCAGCGAGAGTCTTACCATGAAGCTTTCTTT,CATQRESYHEAFF
TRBJ1-2,few,TRBV20-1,TRBD1,TGCAGTGCTAGCCCAGGGGGCGCGACCTATGGCTACACCTTC,CSASPGGATYGYTF
TRBJ2-4,-,TRBV3-1,-,TGTGCCAGCAGCCAAGCGGCGGTGGGCCGGGGAGAGTACTTC,CASSQAAVGRGEYF
TRBJ1-3,-,TRBV7-9,-,TGTGGCAGTATAGGTGGAAACACCATATATTTT,CGSIGGNTIYF
TRBJ2-6,-,TRBV9,-,TGTGCCAGCAGCGTAGTAGCGACTGGGGCCAACGTCCTGACTTTC,CASSVVATGANVLTF
TRBJ2-1,-,TRBV20-1,TRBD2,TGCAGTGCTACCGGGACTAGCGGGAGTTTGGACAATGAGCAGTTCTTC,CSATGTSGSLDNEQFF
TRBJ2-7,few,TRBV20-1,TRBD2,TGCAGTGCCGCTAGCGGGGGGGGTTACGAGCAGTACTTC,CSAASGGGYEQYF
TRBJ2-7,-,TRBV5-1,-,TGCGCCAGCGGGTTGGACGGGTACGAGCAGTACTTC,CASGLDGYEQYF
TRBJ2-6,-,TRBV4-1,-,TGCGCCAGCAGCCGGGACTCTGGGGCCAGAGTCCTGACTTTC,CASSRDSGARVLTF
TRBJ2-2,-,TRBV25-1,-,TGTGCCAGCAGAAGGCGCGACACCGGGGAGCTGTTTTTT,CASRRRDTGELFF
TRBJ2-2,-,TRBV6-2/TRBV6-3,-,TGTGCCAGCAGTTACTCGAAGTCCCCCGGGGAGCTGTTTTTT,CASSYSKSPGELFF
TRBJ1-1,-,TRBV15,-,TGTGCCACCAGCAGCCACCAGATCAACACTGAAGCTTTCTTT,CATSSHQINTEAFF
TRBJ1-2,few,TRBV20-1,-,TGCAGTGCTAGAAGGAGCCGGGGGGCGCTTGGCTACACCTTC,CSARRSRGALGYTF
TRBJ2-1,many,TRBV12-3/TRBV12-4,-,TGTGCCAGCAGCCCCCGGGGGGCGGGTGAGCAGTTCTTC,CASSPRGAGEQFF
TRBJ1-1,few,TRBV5-1,-,TGCGCCAGCAGCTTGGGTCCGGCAGAGACTGAAGCTTTCTTT,CASSLGPAETEAFF
TRBJ1-3,-,TRBV19,-,TGTGCCAGTAGTGTCGTATCGGGTGGCGGAAACACCATATATTTT,CASSVVSGGGNTIYF
TRBJ2-1,-,TRBV6-1,TRBD2,TGTGCCAGCAGTGAAGCGCGGGAGTCCAACAATGAGCAGTTCTTC,CASSEARESNNEQFF